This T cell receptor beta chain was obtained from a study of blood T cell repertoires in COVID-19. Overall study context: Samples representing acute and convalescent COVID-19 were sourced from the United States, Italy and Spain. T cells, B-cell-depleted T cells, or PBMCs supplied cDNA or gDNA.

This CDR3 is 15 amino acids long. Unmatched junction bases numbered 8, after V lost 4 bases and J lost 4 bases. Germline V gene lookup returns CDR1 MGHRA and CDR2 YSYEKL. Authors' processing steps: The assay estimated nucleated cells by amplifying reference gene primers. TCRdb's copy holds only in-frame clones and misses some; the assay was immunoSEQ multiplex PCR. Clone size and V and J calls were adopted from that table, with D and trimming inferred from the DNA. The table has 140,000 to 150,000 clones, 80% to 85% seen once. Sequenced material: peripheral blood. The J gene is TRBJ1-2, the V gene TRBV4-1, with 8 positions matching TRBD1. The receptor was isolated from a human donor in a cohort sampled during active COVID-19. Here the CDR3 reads CASSPTAGGVYGYTF. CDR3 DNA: TGCGCCAGCAGCCCCACCGCAGGGGGCGTCTATGGCTACACCTTC.